This T cell receptor beta chain was observed in a study of cytomegalovirus exposure and HLA in healthy donors. General study results and limits: Later examination showed HLA-associated TCR beta chains had greater clonal expansion than equally common others. A missense variant in DCLRE1C was later tied to TCR beta V- and J-gene trimming.

PCR involved 60 Vbeta and 13 Jbeta primers. Here immunoSEQ multiplex PCR was the method, and the copy in TCRdb shows in-frame clones only, minus some. Among some 140,000 clones listed, approximately 75% were seen once. Concerning this clone itself: Its antigen is still unknown.

The CDR3 is made up of 15 amino acids. Trimming took 5 bases from V and 5 from J; bases not matched to a gene: 8. The germline V gene has CDR1 LNHDA and CDR2 SQIVND (reference sequence). Sequencing was carried out using PBMCs. This receptor was taken from a young man in good health and CMV-seronegative. This chain links TRBV19 with TRBJ2-5; 10 nucleotides align to TRBD1. The CDR3 is CASSPRQGAGETQYF. The CDR3 DNA sequence: TGTGCCAGTAGTCCGCGACAGGGGGCAGGGGAGACCCAGTACTTC.